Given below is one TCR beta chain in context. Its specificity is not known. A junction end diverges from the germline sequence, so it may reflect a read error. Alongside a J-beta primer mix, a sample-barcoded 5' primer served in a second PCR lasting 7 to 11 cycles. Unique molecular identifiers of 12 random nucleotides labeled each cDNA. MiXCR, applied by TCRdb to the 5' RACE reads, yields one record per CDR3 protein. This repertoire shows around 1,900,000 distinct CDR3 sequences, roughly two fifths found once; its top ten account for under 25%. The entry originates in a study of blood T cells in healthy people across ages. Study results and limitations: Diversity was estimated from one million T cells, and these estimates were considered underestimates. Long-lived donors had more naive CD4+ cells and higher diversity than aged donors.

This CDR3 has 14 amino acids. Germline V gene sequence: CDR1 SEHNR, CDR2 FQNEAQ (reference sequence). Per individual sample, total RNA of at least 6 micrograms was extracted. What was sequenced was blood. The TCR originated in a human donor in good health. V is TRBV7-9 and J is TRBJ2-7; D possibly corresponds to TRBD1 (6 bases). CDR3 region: CASSFSQGIYEQYF. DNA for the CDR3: TGCGCCAGCAGCTTTTCACAGGGCATCTACGAGCAGTACTTC. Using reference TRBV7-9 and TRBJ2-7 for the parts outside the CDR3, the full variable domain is DTGVSQNPRHKITKRGQNVTFRCDPISEHNRLYWYRQTLGQGPEFLTYFQNEAQLEKSRLLSDRFSAERPKGSFSTLEIQRTEQGDSAMYLCASSFSQGIYEQYFGPGTRLTVT.